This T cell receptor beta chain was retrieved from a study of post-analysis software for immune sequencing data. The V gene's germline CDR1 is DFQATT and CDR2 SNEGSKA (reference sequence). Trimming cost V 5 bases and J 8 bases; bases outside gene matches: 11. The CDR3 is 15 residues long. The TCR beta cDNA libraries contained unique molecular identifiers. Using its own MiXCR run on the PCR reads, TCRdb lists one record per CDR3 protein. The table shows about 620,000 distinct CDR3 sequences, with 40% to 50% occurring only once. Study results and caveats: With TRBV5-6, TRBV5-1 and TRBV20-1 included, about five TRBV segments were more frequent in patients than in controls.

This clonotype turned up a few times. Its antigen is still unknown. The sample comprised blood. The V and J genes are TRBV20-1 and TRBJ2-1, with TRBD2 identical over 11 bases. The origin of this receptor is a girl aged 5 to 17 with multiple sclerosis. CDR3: CSAPELAGEMDEQFF. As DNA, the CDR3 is TGCAGTGCTCCGGAACTAGCGGGAGAAATGGATGAGCAGTTCTTC.